The 10 T cell receptor beta chains in this list originate from one sample, sequenced in a study of regulatory T cells in long-lasting Graves disease. Arm-PCR with iRepertoire HTBI primers amplified the CDR3 regions for these TCR beta libraries. One entry per CDR3 protein results from TCRdb running MiXCR on the multiplex PCR reads. The sample holds about 360,000 distinct CDR3 sequences, about 16% seen once. Documented time point: newly diagnosed GD, antithyroid drugs for less than 3 months. Extracted PBMC RNA gave rise to the TCR library. These same records also appear under a second study, on T cells in Graves' hyperthyroidism and ophthalmopathy.

The input for sequencing was peripheral blood mononuclear cells (PBMCs), taken at new diagnosis, from a patient treated with antithyroid drugs. These receptors were taken from a woman aged 18-35 years with Graves disease.

The rearrangement uses TRBV5-5 and TRBJ2-7; unclear D gene. The CDR3 runs to 14 residues. V was clipped by 0 bases and J by 2 bases, with 9 bases between them. The germline gives CDR1 SGHKS, CDR2 YYEKEE (reference sequence). The CDR3 sequence: CASSLVPGAYEQYF. For the CDR3, the DNA is TGTGCCAGCAGCTTGGTCCCAGGAGCCTACGAGCAGTACTTC.

The J gene is TRBJ1-1, the V gene TRBV30; no definite D call. Trimming pared 2 bases from V and 2 bases from J, leaving 9 bases between. Germline V gives CDR1 GTSNPN, CDR2 SVGIG (reference sequence). CDR3 length equals 13 residues. CDR3 in DNA: TGTGCCTGGAGTAACGGGGTCAACACTGAAGCTTTCTTT. Its translation: CAWSNGVNTEAFF.

This clonotype showed up just a few times. This may come from a read error, since a much larger clone is one base off. V is TRBV28 and J is TRBJ2-7, with D perhaps matching TRBD2 (5 bases). The CDR3 contains 15 residues. V lost 4 bases, J lost 8 bases, and 21 bases lay in between. The germline V gene encodes CDR1 MDHEN and CDR2 SYDVKM. Written as DNA, the CDR3 is TGTGCCAGCAGTTCTCCGACGTGGGAGAGGTACAAGCAGTACTTC. As protein: CASSSPTWERYKQYF.

This clonotype came up many times. The V and J genes are TRBV18 and TRBJ2-7; TRBD1 might be the D (7 bases). This CDR3 contains 13 residues. Per the germline V gene, CDR1 is KGHSH and CDR2 is LQKENI. V gave up 3 bases and J gave up 4 bases, with 10 bases separating them. Here the CDR3 reads CASSPAGGYEQYF. For the CDR3, the DNA is TGTGCCAGCTCACCGGCAGGGGGGTACGAGCAGTACTTC.

The table lists this clonotype with many counts. The genes are TRBV5-5 and TRBJ2-5, with D possibly being TRBD1 (5 bases). The CDR3 is made up of 14 amino acids. The V gene lost 3 bases and the J gene lost 2 bases, with 11 bases spanning the gap. Germline V lookup: CDR1 SGHKS, CDR2 YYEKEE (reference sequence). The CDR3 region is CASSSKGFQETQYF. DNA of the CDR3: TGTGCCAGCAGCTCCAAGGGGTTTCAAGAGACCCAGTACTTC.

This clonotype showed up just a few times. This rearrangement joins TRBV6-4 to TRBJ2-6, with D possibly being TRBD2 (5 bases). There are 13 residues in the CDR3. V lost 10 bases and J 0 bases, leaving 7 bases between the germline ends. From germline, CDR1 is MRHNA and CDR2 SNTAGT. DNA of the CDR3: TGTGCCACCGGGAACTCTGGGGCCAACGTCCTGACTTTC. Its translation is CATGNSGANVLTF.

The chain is built from TRBV20-1 and TRBJ2-7; maybe TRBD1 (6 bases). V was cut by 3 bases and J by 6 bases, with 12 bases left in between. Germline V gives CDR1 DFQATT, CDR2 SNEGSKA (reference sequence). This CDR3 comprises 12 residues. The CDR3 spells CSARHRASEQYF. The CDR3 region has the DNA TGCAGTGCTAGGCACAGGGCTAGCGAGCAGTACTTC.

V usage is TRBV19 and J usage is TRBJ1-2; 9 nucleotides match TRBD1. Per germline, CDR1 LNHDA and CDR2 SQIVND (reference sequence). With 3 bases clipped from V and 2 bases from J, the junction kept 4 bases outside the gene matches. The CDR3 totals 15 residues. The CDR3 DNA is TGTGCCAGTAGTATCGCTGGGACAGGGAACTATGGCTACACCTTC. Its protein product is CASSIAGTGNYGYTF.

The chain couples TRBV5-1 to TRBJ1-3; possibly TRBD1 for D (5 bases). Germline V gene data show CDR1 as SGHRS and CDR2 as YFSETQ. CDR3 length: 16 residues. V lost 2 bases to trimming and J lost 8 bases, with 20 bases between them. The chain's CDR3 is CASSFTGTDLVDTIYF. The CDR3 DNA reads TGCGCCAGCAGCTTTACCGGGACCGATCTCGTGGACACCATATATTTT.

This clonotype was observed many times. The chain uses TRBV28 and TRBJ2-5; D is ambiguous. This CDR3 is 15 amino acids long. Trimming took off 3 bases at V and 0 bases at J, with 11 bases between the two ends. The V gene's germline CDR1 is MDHEN and CDR2 SYDVKM. The CDR3 bases are TGTGCCAGCAGTTTGATCTCCCGGTACCAAGAGACCCAGTACTTC. Translating it yields CASSLISRYQETQYF.